This T cell receptor (beta chain) was captured by sequencing in a study of CD8 T cells in Susac syndrome. For the study at large: Among the sequenced Susac syndrome patients, five or six had active disease while fewer than 10 were in remission.

The CD8+ and CD4+ T cells were negatively isolated, with the TEMRA cells enriched by FACS. Reverse transcription of about 0.45 to 1 ug RNA was carried out with random hexamers. A multiplex approach, immunoSEQ multiplex PCR, amplified TCR beta CDR3 across 54 Vbeta and 13 Jbeta. From the immunoSEQ multiplex PCR reads, TCRdb called clonotypes with MiXCR, one entry per CDR3 protein. The data contain around 180,000 distinct CDR3 sequences, around 94% of them singletons. Germline CDR1 and CDR2: SGDLS and YYNGEE. The CDR3 runs 15 residues. V lost 4 bases and J 3 bases, leaving 16 bases between the germline ends.

The receptor comes from a human donor with Susac syndrome. V usage is TRBV9 and J usage is TRBJ1-2; D gene ambiguous. The sequenced sample was CD4+ T cells from PBMCs. DNA for the CDR3: TGTGCCAGCAGCCCACGGCCCGAGGGCCACTATGGCTACACCTTC. This codes for CASSPRPEGHYGYTF.